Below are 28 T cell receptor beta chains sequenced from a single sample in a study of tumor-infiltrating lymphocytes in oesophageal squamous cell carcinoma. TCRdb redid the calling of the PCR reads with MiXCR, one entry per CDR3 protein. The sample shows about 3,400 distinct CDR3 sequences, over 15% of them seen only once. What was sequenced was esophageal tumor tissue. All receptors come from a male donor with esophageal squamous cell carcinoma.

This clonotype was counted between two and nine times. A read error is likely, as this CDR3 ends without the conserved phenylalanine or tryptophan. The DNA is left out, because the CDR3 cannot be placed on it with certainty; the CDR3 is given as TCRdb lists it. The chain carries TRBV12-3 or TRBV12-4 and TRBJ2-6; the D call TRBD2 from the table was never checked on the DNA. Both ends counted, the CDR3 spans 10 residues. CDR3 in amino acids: CASSLGPARQ.

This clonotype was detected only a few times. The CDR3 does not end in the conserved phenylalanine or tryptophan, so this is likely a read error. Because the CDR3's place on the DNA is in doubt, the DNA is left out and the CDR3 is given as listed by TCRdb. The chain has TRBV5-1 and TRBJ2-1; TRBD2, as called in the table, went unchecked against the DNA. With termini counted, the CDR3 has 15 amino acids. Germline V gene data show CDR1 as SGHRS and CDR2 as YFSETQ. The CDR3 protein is CASSWGPLYGYTFGS.

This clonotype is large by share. The CDR3 loop is CASRTDRSSYEQYF. The CDR3 bases are TGTGCCAGCAGGACAGACAGGAGCTCCTACGAGCAGTACTTC. The rearrangement links TRBV6-1 to TRBJ2-7; possible D gene TRBD1, 6 bases. Germline CDR1 is MNHNS and CDR2 is SASEGT. The CDR3 contains 14 residues. Between the trimmed V and J ends, which lost 6 bases and 0 bases, there was a span of 12 bases.

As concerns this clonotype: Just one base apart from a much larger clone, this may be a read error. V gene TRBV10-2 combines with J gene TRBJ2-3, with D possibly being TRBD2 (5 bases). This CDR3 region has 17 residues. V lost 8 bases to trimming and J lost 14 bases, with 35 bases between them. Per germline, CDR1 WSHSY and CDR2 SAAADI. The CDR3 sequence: CASDNRADPVNTGELYF. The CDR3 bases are TGCGCCAGCGACAACCGGGCCGACCCCGTGAACACCGGGGAGCTGTATTTT.

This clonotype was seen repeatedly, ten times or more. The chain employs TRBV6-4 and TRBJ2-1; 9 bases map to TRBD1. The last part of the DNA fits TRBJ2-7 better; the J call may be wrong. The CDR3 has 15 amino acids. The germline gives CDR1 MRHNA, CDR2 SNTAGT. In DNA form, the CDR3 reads TGTGCCAGCAGTGAAGGGACAGGGCCCGCGTTTGAGCAGTACTTC. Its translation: CASSEGTGPAFEQYF.

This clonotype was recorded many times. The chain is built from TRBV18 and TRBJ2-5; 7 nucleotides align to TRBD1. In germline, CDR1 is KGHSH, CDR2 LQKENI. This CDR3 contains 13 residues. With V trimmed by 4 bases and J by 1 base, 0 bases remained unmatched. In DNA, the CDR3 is TGTGCCAGCTCACGGACAGGCCAAGAGACCCAGTACTTC. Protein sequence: CASSRTGQETQYF.

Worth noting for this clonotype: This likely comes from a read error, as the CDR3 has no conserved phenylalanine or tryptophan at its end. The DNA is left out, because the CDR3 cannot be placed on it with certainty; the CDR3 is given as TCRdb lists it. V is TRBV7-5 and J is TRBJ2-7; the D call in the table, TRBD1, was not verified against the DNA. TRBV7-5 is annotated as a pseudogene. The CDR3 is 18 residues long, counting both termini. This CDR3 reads CISVPATGVGTVDTSSTS.

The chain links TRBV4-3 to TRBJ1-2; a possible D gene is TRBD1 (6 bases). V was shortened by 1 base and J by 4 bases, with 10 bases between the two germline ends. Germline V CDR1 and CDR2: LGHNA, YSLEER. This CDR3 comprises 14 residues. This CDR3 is CASSQATGIYGYTF. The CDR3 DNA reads TGCGCCAGCAGCCAAGCGACAGGAATCTATGGCTACACCTTC.

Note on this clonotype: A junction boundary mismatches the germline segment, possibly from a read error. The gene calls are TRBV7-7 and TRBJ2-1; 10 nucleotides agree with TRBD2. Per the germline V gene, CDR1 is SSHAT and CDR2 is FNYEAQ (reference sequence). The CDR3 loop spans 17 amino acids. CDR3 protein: CASSPPSGGRAYNEQFF. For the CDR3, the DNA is TGTGCTAGCAGCCCACCTAGCGGGGGCCGAGCTTACAATGAGCAGTTCTTC.

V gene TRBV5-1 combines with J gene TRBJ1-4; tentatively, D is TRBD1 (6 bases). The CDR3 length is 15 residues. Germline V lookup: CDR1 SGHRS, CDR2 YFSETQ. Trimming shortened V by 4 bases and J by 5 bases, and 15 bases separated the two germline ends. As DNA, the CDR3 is TGCGCCAGCAGCGAGGCGGACAGCCAAAATGAAAAACTGTTTTTT. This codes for CASSEADSQNEKLFF.

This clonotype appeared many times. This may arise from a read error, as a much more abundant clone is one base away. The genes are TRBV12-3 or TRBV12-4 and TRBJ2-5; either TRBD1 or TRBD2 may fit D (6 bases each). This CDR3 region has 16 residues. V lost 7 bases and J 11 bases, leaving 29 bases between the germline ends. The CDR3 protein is CASIGGGQVWKDEQYF. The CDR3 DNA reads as TGTGCCAGCATCGGAGGGGGGCAGGTTTGGAAAGATGAGCAGTACTTC.

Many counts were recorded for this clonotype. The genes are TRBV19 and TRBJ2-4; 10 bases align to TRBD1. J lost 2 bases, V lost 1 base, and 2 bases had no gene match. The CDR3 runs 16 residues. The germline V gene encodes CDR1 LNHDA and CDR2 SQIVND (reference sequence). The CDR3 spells CASSIGQGASKNIQYF. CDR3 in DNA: TGTGCCAGTAGTATAGGACAGGGGGCATCCAAAAACATTCAGTACTTC.

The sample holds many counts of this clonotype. The CDR3 nucleotides read TGTGCCAGCATCCCTCGGGGGACCTCCTACAATGAGCAGTTCTTC. Encoded protein: CASIPRGTSYNEQFF. The J gene is TRBJ2-1, the V gene TRBV28; maybe TRBD2 (6 bases). The CDR3 sequence is 15 residues long. Germline CDR1 MDHEN, CDR2 SYDVKM. Trimming took off 7 bases at V and 0 bases at J, with 13 bases between the two ends.

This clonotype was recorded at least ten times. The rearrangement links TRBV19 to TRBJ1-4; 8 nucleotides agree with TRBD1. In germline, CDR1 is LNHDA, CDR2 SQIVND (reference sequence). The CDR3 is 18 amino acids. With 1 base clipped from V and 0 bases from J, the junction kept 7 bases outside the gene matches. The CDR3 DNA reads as TGTGCCAGTAGTATAGCCGCAGGGGGCCACACAACTAATGAAAAACTGTTTTTT. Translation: CASSIAAGGHTTNEKLFF.

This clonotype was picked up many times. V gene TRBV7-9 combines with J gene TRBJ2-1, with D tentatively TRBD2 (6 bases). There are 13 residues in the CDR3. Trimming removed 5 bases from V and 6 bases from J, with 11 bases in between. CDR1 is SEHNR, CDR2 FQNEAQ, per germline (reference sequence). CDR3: CASSTAGGNEQFF. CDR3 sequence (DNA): TGTGCCAGCAGCACGGCCGGGGGCAATGAGCAGTTCTTC.

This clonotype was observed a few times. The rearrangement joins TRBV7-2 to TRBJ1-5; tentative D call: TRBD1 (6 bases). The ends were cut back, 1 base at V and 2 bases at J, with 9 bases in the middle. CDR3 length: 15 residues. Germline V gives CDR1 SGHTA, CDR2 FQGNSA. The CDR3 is CASSLVGGRNQPQHF. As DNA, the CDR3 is TGTGCCAGCAGCTTAGTCGGGGGGCGCAATCAGCCCCAGCATTTT.

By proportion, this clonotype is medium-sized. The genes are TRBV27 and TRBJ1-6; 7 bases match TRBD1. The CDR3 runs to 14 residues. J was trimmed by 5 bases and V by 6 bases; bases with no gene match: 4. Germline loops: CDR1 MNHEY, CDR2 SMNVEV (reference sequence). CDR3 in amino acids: CASRLDRDNSPLHF. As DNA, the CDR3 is TGTGCCAGCAGGCTTGACAGGGATAATTCACCCCTCCACTTT.

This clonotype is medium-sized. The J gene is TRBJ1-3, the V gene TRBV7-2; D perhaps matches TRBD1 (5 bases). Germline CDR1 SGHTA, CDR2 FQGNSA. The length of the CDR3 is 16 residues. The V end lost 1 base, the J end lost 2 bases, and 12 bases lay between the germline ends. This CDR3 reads CASSLEGRIPGNTIYF. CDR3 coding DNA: TGTGCCAGCAGCTTAGAGGGGCGAATTCCTGGAAACACCATATATTTT.

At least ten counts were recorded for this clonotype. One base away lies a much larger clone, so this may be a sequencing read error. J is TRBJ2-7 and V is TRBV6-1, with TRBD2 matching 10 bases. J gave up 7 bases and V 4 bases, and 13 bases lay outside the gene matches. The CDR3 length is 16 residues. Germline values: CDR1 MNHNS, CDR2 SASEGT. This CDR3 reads CASSALLAGNYNEQYF. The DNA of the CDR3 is TGTGCCAGCAGTGCTCTACTAGCGGGAAACTACAATGAGCAGTACTTC.

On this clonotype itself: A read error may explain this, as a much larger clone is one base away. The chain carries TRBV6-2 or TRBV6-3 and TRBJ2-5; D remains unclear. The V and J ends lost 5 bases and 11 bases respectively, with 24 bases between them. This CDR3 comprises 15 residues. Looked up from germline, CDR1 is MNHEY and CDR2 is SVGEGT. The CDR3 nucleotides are TGTGCCAGCAGTACAACTTCATATTACAATGAGTGGCAGTACTTC. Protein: CASSTTSYYNEWQYF.

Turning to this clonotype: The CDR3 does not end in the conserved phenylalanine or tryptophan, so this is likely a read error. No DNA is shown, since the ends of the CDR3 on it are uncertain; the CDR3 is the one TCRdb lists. CDR3 loop: CASSSQQNGYTFGS. The V and J genes are TRBV6-6 and TRBJ2-1. Per the germline V gene, CDR1 is MNHNY and CDR2 is SVGAGI (reference sequence). The CDR3 contains 14 residues when both ends are counted.

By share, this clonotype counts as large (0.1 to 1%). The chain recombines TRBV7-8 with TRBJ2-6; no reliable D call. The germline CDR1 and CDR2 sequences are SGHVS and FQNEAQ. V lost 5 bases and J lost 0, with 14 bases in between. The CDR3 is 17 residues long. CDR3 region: CASSARITPSGANVLTF. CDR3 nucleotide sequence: TGTGCCAGCAGCGCCCGGATTACCCCCTCTGGGGCCAACGTCCTGACTTTC.

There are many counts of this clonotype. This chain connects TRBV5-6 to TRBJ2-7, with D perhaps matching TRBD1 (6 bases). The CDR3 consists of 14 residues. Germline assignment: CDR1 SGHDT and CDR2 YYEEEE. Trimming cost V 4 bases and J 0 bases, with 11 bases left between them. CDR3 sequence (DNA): TGTGCCAGCAGCCTGGGACACCTCTCCTACGAGCAGTACTTC. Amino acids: CASSLGHLSYEQYF.

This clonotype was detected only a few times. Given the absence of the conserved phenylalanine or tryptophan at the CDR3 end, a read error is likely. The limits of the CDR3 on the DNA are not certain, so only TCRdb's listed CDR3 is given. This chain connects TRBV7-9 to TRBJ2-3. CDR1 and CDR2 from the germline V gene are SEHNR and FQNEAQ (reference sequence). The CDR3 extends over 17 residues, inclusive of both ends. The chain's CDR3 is CASRYPSTQTMATPSVR.

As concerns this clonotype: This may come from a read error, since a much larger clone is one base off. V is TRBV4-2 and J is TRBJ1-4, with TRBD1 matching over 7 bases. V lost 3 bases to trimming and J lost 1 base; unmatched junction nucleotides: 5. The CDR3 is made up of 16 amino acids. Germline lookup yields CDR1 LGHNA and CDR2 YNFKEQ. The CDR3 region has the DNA TGTGCCAGCAGCCAGGGGGGGACAGTAACTAATGAAAAACTGTTTTTT. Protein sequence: CASSQGGTVTNEKLFF.

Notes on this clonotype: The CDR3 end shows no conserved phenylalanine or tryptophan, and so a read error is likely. CDR3 sequence: CASRLGPWETQYG. The CDR3 DNA reads TGTGCCAGCAGGTTAGGACCCTGGGAGACCCAGTACGGC. The J gene is TRBJ2-5, the V gene TRBV6-6; unclear D gene. The CDR3 loop spans 13 amino acids. V lost 6 bases and J lost 5, with 13 bases in between. Germline assignment: CDR1 MNHNY and CDR2 SVGAGI (reference sequence).

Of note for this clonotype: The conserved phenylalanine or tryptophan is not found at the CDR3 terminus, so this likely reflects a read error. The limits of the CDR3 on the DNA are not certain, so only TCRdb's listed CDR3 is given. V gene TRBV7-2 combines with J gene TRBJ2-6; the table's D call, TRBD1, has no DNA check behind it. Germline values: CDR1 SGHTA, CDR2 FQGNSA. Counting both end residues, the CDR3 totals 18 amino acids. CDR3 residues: CASSLVTGLAKNIQYFGA.

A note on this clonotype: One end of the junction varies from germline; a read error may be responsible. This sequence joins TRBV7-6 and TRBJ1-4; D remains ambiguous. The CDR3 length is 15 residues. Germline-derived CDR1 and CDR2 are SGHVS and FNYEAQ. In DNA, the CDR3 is TGTGCCAGCGGCTTAGTCCTGCCGCTACAAGAAAGGCTGTTTTTT. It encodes CASGLVLPLQERLFF.